This T cell receptor (beta chain) originates from a study of blood T cell repertoires in COVID-19. The assay was immunoSEQ multiplex PCR, and TCRdb's table has in-frame clones only and misses some. Of around 100,000 clones in the sample, approximately 90% were seen once. Source material: peripheral blood. This receptor was identified in a man aged 45-60 years with active COVID-19.

CDR3 nucleotides: TGTGCCATCAGTGAGTACGGAGCTAACTATGGCTACACCTTC. It translates to CAISEYGANYGYTF. The chain combines TRBV10-3 with TRBJ1-2; D unclear. The CDR3 spans 14 residues. Germline CDR1 is ENHRY and CDR2 is SYGVKD. Trimming removed 1 base at V and 0 bases at J, with 6 bases between.